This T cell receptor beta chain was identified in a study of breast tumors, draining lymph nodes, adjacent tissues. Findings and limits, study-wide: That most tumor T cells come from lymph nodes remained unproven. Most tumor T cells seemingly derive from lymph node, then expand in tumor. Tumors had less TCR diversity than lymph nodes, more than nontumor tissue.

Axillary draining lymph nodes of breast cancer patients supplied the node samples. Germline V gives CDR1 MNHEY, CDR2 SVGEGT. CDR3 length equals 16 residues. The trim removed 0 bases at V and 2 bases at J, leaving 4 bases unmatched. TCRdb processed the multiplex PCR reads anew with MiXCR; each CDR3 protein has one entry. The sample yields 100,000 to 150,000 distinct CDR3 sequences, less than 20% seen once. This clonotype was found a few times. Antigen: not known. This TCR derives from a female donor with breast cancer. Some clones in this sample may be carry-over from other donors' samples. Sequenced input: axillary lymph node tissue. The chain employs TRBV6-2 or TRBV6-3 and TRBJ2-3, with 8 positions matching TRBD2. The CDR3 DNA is TGTGCCAGCAGTTACTCGTGGCGGGAGGCCACAGATACGCAGTATTTT. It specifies CASSYSWREATDTQYF.